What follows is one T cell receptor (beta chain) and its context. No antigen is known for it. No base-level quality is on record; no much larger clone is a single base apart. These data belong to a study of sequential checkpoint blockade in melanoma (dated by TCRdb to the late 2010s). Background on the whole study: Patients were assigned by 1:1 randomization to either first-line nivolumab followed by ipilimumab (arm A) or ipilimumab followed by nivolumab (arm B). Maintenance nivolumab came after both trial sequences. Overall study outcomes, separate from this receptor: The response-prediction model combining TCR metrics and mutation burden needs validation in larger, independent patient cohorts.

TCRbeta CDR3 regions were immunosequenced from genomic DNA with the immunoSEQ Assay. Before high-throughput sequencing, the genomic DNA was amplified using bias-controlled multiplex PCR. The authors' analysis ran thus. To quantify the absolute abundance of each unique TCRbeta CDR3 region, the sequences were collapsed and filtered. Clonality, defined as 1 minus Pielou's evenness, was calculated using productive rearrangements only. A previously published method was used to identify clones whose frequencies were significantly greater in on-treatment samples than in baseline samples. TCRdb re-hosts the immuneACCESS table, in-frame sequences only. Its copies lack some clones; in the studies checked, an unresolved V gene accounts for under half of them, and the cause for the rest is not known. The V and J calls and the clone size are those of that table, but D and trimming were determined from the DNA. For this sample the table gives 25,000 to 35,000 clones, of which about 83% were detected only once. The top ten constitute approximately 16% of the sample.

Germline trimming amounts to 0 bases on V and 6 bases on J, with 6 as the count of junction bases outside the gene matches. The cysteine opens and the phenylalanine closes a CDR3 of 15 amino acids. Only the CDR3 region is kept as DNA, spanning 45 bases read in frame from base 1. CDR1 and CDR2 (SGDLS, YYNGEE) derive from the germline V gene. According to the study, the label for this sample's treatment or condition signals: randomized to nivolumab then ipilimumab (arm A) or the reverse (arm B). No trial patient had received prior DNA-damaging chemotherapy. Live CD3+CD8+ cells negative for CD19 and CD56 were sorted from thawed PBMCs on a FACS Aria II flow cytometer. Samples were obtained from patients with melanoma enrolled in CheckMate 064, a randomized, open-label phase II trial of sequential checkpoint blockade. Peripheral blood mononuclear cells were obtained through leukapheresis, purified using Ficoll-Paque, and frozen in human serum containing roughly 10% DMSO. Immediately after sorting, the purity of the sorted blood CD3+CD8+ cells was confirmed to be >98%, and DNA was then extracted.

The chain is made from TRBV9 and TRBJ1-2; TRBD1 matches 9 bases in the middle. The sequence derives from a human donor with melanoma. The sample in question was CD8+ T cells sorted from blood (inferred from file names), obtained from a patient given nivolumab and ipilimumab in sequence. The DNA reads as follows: TGTGCCAGCAGCGTAGCCGAGGGGGACAGGGATGGCTACACCTTC. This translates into CASSVAEGDRDGYTF.